The 22 T cell receptor beta chains below all came from one sample that was sequenced in a study of molecular identifiers for immune sequencing clone quantification (dated by TCRdb to 2017 to 2018). Libraries were made using PCR. Sequencing took place on an Illumina HiSeq 4000. TCRdb took the public reads, trimmed them with fastp at Q25, ran MiXCR for clone calling and kept in-frame beta chains. Rows with one shared CDR3 protein collapse into an entry with the most common genes and DNA. The sample table contains about 640,000 distinct CDR3 sequences; only one count was recorded for just under 20% of them. In total, the top ten clones hold roughly 0.83% of the sample. Input material: naive CD8+ T cells from blood, with Jurkat cell RNA spiked in. The sample's cell subset or site label, in plain terms: FACS-sorted CD8+CD4-CCR7+CD45RA+ naive T cells. Receptors were obtained from a human donor in good health. Some libraries in this study had Jurkat cell RNA spiked in.

This sequence joins TRBV5-1 and TRBJ2-2; 10 bases match TRBD1. V gave up 4 bases and J gave up 4 bases; unmatched junction bases: 7. The CDR3 spans 16 residues. Germline V gene data show CDR1 as SGHRS and CDR2 as YFSETQ. The CDR3: CASSRPGTGATGELFF. The CDR3 nucleotides read TGCGCCAGCAGCAGACCCGGGACAGGGGCCACCGGGGAGCTGTTTTTT.

The sample holds many counts of this clonotype. A much larger clone lies one base from this, so it may be a read error. The rearrangement links TRBV5-6 to TRBJ2-3; D gene ambiguous. The germline V gene encodes CDR1 SGHDT and CDR2 YYEEEE. This CDR3 is 12 amino acids long. The ends were cut back, 2 bases at V and 4 bases at J, with 5 bases in the middle. This CDR3 is CASSFGPDTQYF. CDR3 nucleotides: TGTGCCAGCAGCTTCGGGCCAGATACGCAGTATTTT.

V gene TRBV7-9 combines with J gene TRBJ2-2; possible D gene TRBD2, 5 bases. This CDR3 is built from 15 residues. V was clipped by 1 base and J by 6 bases, with 12 bases between them. CDR1 and CDR2 (germline): SEHNR, FQNEAQ (reference sequence). The DNA for the CDR3 is TGTGCCAGCAGCTTAGAGGTTATTAGCGCCGGGGAGCTGTTTTTT. Amino acids: CASSLEVISAGELFF. The full variable domain, completed using reference TRBV7-9 and TRBJ2-2, is DTGVSQNPRHKITKRGQNVTFRCDPISEHNRLYWYRQTLGQGPEFLTYFQNEAQLEKSRLLSDRFSAERPKGSFSTLEIQRTEQGDSAMYLCASSLEVISAGELFFGEGSRLTVL.

This CDR3 reads CASSPTLAGEGETQYF. CDR3 sequence (DNA): TGTGCCAGCAGCCCGACTCTAGCGGGAGAGGGGGAGACCCAGTACTTC. The chain links TRBV7-9 to TRBJ2-5, with 10 bases lining up with TRBD2. The CDR3 runs to 16 residues. Germline trimming cut 5 bases from V and 5 bases from J; bases unmatched to any gene: 11. Germline V gene sequence: CDR1 SEHNR, CDR2 FQNEAQ (reference sequence).

V is TRBV19 and J is TRBJ2-3; D may be TRBD1 (6 bases). This CDR3 has 16 amino acids. CDR1 is LNHDA, CDR2 SQIVND, per germline (reference sequence). Trimming removed 9 bases from V and 0 bases from J, with 19 bases in between. The CDR3 protein is CARRTGPENSTDTQYF. CDR3 sequence (DNA): TGTGCCAGGAGAACAGGGCCTGAAAATAGCACAGATACGCAGTATTTT. The variable domain in full, with the rest retrieved from reference TRBV19 and TRBJ2-3, is DGGITQSPKYLFRKEGQNVTLSCEQNLNHDAMYWYRQDPGQGLRLIYYSQIVNDFQKGDIAEGYSVSREKKESFPLTVTSAQKNPTAFYLCARRTGPENSTDTQYFGPGTRLTVL.

The chain employs TRBV6-5 and TRBJ1-2, with a weak D call TRBD1 (6 bases). The CDR3 contains 13 residues. Trimming shortened V by 0 bases and J by 7 bases, and 9 bases separated the two germline ends. CDR1 and CDR2 (germline): MNHEY, SVGAGI. DNA for the CDR3: TGTGCCAGCAGTTACTCCGACAGGACTGGCTACACCTTC. Its translation is CASSYSDRTGYTF.

V usage is TRBV19 and J usage is TRBJ2-3; 7 nucleotides match TRBD1. The germline CDR1 and CDR2 sequences are LNHDA and SQIVND (reference sequence). This CDR3 spans 15 amino acids. V gave up 5 bases and J gave up 0 bases; unmatched junction bases: 5. The CDR3 here is CASSLTGPSTDTQYF. In DNA, the CDR3 is TGTGCCAGTAGTCTGACAGGGCCTAGCACAGATACGCAGTATTTT. Full variable domain (missing parts from reference TRBV19 and TRBJ2-3): DGGITQSPKYLFRKEGQNVTLSCEQNLNHDAMYWYRQDPGQGLRLIYYSQIVNDFQKGDIAEGYSVSREKKESFPLTVTSAQKNPTAFYLCASSLTGPSTDTQYFGPGTRLTVL.

This clonotype has at least ten counts. V is TRBV12-3 or TRBV12-4 and J is TRBJ2-7, with 7 bases fitting TRBD1. Germline trimming cut 6 bases from V and 7 bases from J; bases unmatched to any gene: 12. The CDR3 has 14 residues. The CDR3 DNA is TGTGCCAGCAGCCCCAGGGACAGACTGTGGGAGCAGTACTTC. Translation gives CASSPRDRLWEQYF.

This clonotype showed up many times. The chain uses TRBV19 and TRBJ2-1, with 7 bases aligning to TRBD2. Germline V lookup: CDR1 LNHDA, CDR2 SQIVND (reference sequence). Germline trimming cut 10 bases from V and 4 bases from J; bases unmatched to any gene: 7. This CDR3 comprises 13 residues. CDR3 bases: TGTGCCACGGGACTAACTGATTACAATGAGCAGTTCTTC. Translated: CATGLTDYNEQFF.

To note about this clonotype: It may be a read error: a sequence one base away is much more abundant. The chain is built from TRBV23-1 and TRBJ2-3; 9 bases fit TRBD2. TRBV23-1 is placed among ORFs of uncertain function. This CDR3 contains 17 residues. The ends lost 6 bases at V and 4 bases at J; junction bases unmatched: 14. Here the CDR3 DNA reads TGCGCCAGCAGCCAAGATATGATTAGCGGGAGCGCAGATACGCAGTATTTT. Translation gives CASSQDMISGSADTQYF.

This clonotype was recorded many times. This sequence joins TRBV7-9 and TRBJ1-2; D perhaps matches TRBD1 (6 bases). The germline gives CDR1 SEHNR, CDR2 FQNEAQ (reference sequence). Trimming removed 2 bases from V and 3 bases from J, with 10 bases in between. The CDR3 consists of 14 residues. This CDR3 reads CASSLWDTDYGYTF. For the CDR3, the DNA is TGTGCCAGCAGCTTATGGGACACCGACTATGGCTACACCTTC.

This clonotype was detected ten times or more. The chain is built from TRBV7-9 and TRBJ2-3, with D hard to call. Trimming removed 5 bases at V and 4 bases at J, with 16 bases between. The CDR3 covers 15 residues. Germline V gene lookup returns CDR1 SEHNR and CDR2 FQNEAQ (reference sequence). The CDR3 loop is CASSPDPGTADTQYF. The CDR3, as DNA: TGTGCCAGCAGCCCGGACCCCGGCACAGCAGATACGCAGTATTTT.

This clonotype was counted many times. This rearrangement joins TRBV10-3 to TRBJ2-3, with D maybe TRBD2 (5 bases). Germline V CDR1 and CDR2: ENHRY, SYGVKD. The CDR3 length is 13 residues. V was shortened by 3 bases and J by 8 bases, with 12 bases between the two germline ends. The CDR3 region is CAISEGSSPTQYF. For the CDR3, the DNA is TGTGCCATCAGTGAAGGGAGTAGCCCTACGCAGTATTTT.

The table lists this clonotype with a few counts. The chain is built from TRBV19 and TRBJ1-1; maybe TRBD1 (6 bases). V lost 4 bases to trimming and J lost 4 bases, with 10 bases between them. The CDR3 extends over 13 amino acids. The germline CDR1 and CDR2 sequences are LNHDA and SQIVND (reference sequence). The DNA for the CDR3 is TGTGCCAGTAGTACGACAGGTGGCACTGAAGCTTTCTTT. Encoded protein: CASSTTGGTEAFF.

This clonotype was recorded at least ten times. This sequence joins TRBV27 and TRBJ1-1, with TRBD1 as a possible D gene (5 bases). This CDR3 is 17 amino acids long. Trimming pared 1 base from V and 1 base from J, leaving 16 bases between. CDR1 and CDR2 (germline): MNHEY, SMNVEV (reference sequence). CDR3 nucleotides: TGTGCCAGCAGTTTATACCCCCCCCCGGGACCGAACACTGAAGCTTTCTTT. It translates to CASSLYPPPGPNTEAFF.

This clonotype showed up just once. This may stem from a read error, because a much larger clone lies one nucleotide away. The gene calls are TRBV4-3 and TRBJ2-7, with a tentative D call TRBD1 (6 bases). The CDR3 extends over 14 amino acids. CDR1 and CDR2 (germline): LGHNA, YSLEER. The V gene lost 2 bases and the J gene lost 5 bases, with 13 bases spanning the gap. CDR3 nucleotides: TGCGCCAGCAGCCAACAAACAGGGTCGCACGAGCAGTACTTC. This sequence encodes CASSQQTGSHEQYF.

This clonotype was counted many times. V gene TRBV7-9 combines with J gene TRBJ2-5, with TRBD2 matching 7 bases. CDR3 length: 16 amino acids. Unmatched junction bases numbered 6, after V lost 1 base and J lost 1 base. Germline loops: CDR1 SEHNR, CDR2 FQNEAQ (reference sequence). The CDR3 sequence is CASSLGAGAPQETQYF. The CDR3 nucleotides read TGTGCCAGCAGCTTAGGGGCGGGAGCTCCCCAAGAGACCCAGTACTTC.

The chain joins TRBV12-3 or TRBV12-4 to TRBJ2-1; D may be TRBD1 or TRBD2 (5 bases each). There are 14 residues in the CDR3. The germline V and J ends were trimmed by 3 bases and 8 bases, with 14 bases remaining between them. Here the CDR3 DNA reads TGTGCCAGCAGTTTCGGGACCCGACGGGATGAGCAGTTCTTC. This gives the protein CASSFGTRRDEQFF.

The sample holds many counts of this clonotype. The chain couples TRBV4-3 to TRBJ1-5; D call uncertain. Germline V gene data show CDR1 as LGHNA and CDR2 as YSLEER. Deletions cut 0 bases from V and 1 base from J, with 7 bases between. This CDR3 comprises 15 residues. The CDR3 DNA reads TGCGCCAGCAGCCAAGATGTGACAAGCAATCAGCCCCAGCATTTT. Protein sequence: CASSQDVTSNQPQHF.

This clonotype has at least ten counts. V usage is TRBV9 and J usage is TRBJ1-6; no clear D. V was shortened by 3 bases and J by 3 bases, with 4 bases between the two germline ends. The CDR3 runs to 13 residues. Germline CDR1 reads SGDLS; CDR2 reads YYNGEE. CDR3 amino acids: CASSGDYNSPLHF. CDR3 DNA: TGTGCCAGCAGCGGGGACTATAATTCACCCCTCCACTTT.

At least ten counts were recorded for this clonotype. This chain connects TRBV28 to TRBJ2-5; TRBD2 agrees at 8 bases. The V gene end was trimmed by 6 bases and the J gene end by 5 bases; junction bases not matched to a gene: 8. Germline-derived CDR1 and CDR2 are MDHEN and SYDVKM. This CDR3 region has 14 residues. CDR3: CASSNGREVETQYF. The CDR3 coding sequence is TGTGCCAGCAGCAATGGGCGGGAGGTCGAGACCCAGTACTTC.

Turning to this clonotype: A much larger clone differs from this one at a single base, so this may be a read error. The V and J genes are TRBV14 and TRBJ2-7, with D uncertain. V lost 8 bases, J lost 3 bases, and 14 bases lay in between. The CDR3 loop spans 13 amino acids. CDR1 is SGHDN, CDR2 FVKESK, per germline. The chain's CDR3 is CASGPSAFYEQYF. CDR3 in DNA: TGTGCCAGCGGCCCGAGCGCGTTCTACGAGCAGTACTTC.